This T cell receptor (beta chain) was recovered during a study of neurological immune-mediated disorders. Across the whole study: The multiple sclerosis group of around 35 included around 30 relapsing-remitting and 3 secondary progressive patients.

The V gene lost 1 base and the J gene lost 2 bases, with 10 bases spanning the gap. The CDR3 length is 15 residues. Germline V lookup: CDR1 KGHSH, CDR2 LQKENI. Ten or more counts support this clonotype. TCRdb recomputed calls from the 5' RACE reads with MiXCR, one row per CDR3 protein. The sample has tens of thousands of distinct CDR3 sequences, under 4.5% seen once. The sequenced material came from PBMCs. The receptor's source is a woman aged 45-59 years with multiple sclerosis. V gene TRBV18 combines with J gene TRBJ2-3; tentatively, D is TRBD1 or TRBD2 (5 bases each). This chain's CDR3 is CASSPQGTYTDTQYF. The CDR3 coding sequence is TGTGCCAGCTCACCACAGGGGACCTACACAGATACGCAGTATTTT.